One sample yielded the 17 T cell receptor beta chains listed below, sequenced in a study of cytomegalovirus exposure and HLA in healthy donors (dated by TCRdb to 2017 to 2019). The library was produced with the immunoSEQ multiplex PCR assay. A mixture of 60 forward primers for TCR Vbeta segments and 13 reverse primers for TCR Jbeta segments was used in the multiplex PCR. Held by TCRdb, this immuneACCESS table contains in-frame sequences only and omits some clones. Under half of the omission traces to an unresolved V gene where checked; the cause of the rest is unknown. This sample lists approximately 130,000 clones; about 80% were detected once. The ten largest make up 2.5% to 3% of the sample. Input material: PBMCs. Every receptor here comes from a boy between 2 and 10 years old in good health and CMV-seronegative.

The V call is TRBV11-3, the J call TRBJ2-7; D remains unclear. The CDR3 extends over 14 amino acids. Germline V gene data show CDR1 as SGHNT and CDR2 as YENEEA. Trimming shortened V by 1 base and J by 2 bases, and 9 bases separated the two germline ends. The CDR3 region is CASSLVCGAYEQYV. The CDR3 DNA reads TGTGCCAGCAGCTTAGTATGCGGCGCCTACGAGCAGTACGTC.

The V gene is TRBV11-3, the J gene TRBJ2-3, with D possibly matching TRBD2 (5 bases). The CDR3 extends over 13 amino acids. Germline V gene sequence: CDR1 SGHNT, CDR2 YENEEA. V dropped 5 bases and J dropped 3 bases, with 9 bases sitting between them. CDR3 in amino acids: CASSGGPTDTQYF. The CDR3, as DNA: TGTGCCAGCAGCGGAGGTCCTACAGATACGCAGTATTTT.

The chain combines TRBV6-5 with TRBJ2-7, with 8 bases aligning to TRBD2. Unmatched junction bases numbered 10, after V lost 5 bases and J lost 4 bases. CDR3 length equals 15 residues. Germline values: CDR1 MNHEY, CDR2 SVGAGI. The CDR3 is CASSVLSSGSYEQYV. CDR3 nucleotides: TGTGCCAGCAGTGTGTTGTCTAGCGGGTCTTACGAGCAGTACGTC.

V usage is TRBV5-1 and J usage is TRBJ2-3, with 12 bases identical to TRBD2. The CDR3 is made up of 16 amino acids. Losses at the gene ends were 4 bases for V and 6 bases for J; bases not matched to a gene: 9. Germline assignment: CDR1 SGHRS and CDR2 YFSETQ. CDR3 in DNA: TGCGCCAGCAGCGACGGACTAGCGGGGTTAGGGGATACGCAGTATTTT. Translating it yields CASSDGLAGLGDTQYF.

This clone was seen just once. The chain has TRBV7-9 and TRBJ2-1; possible D gene TRBD2, 5 bases. Trimming took 3 bases from V and 7 from J, leaving 19 bases between them. Germline CDR1 and CDR2: SEHNR and FQNEAQ (reference sequence). CDR3 length equals 16 residues. The CDR3 here is CASSFPSADPSNEQFF. Here the CDR3 DNA reads TGTGCCAGCAGCTTTCCTTCAGCGGACCCATCAAATGAGCAGTTCTTC.

The chain joins TRBV6-6 to TRBJ2-1, with 12 positions matching TRBD2. The junction had 8 bases not matched to a gene; V was cut back by 5 bases and J by 6 bases. The CDR3 spans 16 residues. CDR1 is MNHNY and CDR2 is SVGAGI in the germline V gene (reference sequence). The CDR3 here is CASSLPPSGRANEQFF. In DNA, the CDR3 is TGTGCCAGCAGTCTCCCTCCTAGCGGGAGGGCCAATGAGCAGTTCTTC.

This rearrangement joins TRBV2 to TRBJ1-1; 7 bases fit TRBD1. CDR3 length: 13 amino acids. Germline assignment: CDR1 SNHLY and CDR2 FYNNEI. V shed 5 bases, J shed 10 bases, and the junction held 10 bases outside the gene matches. CDR3 sequence reads: CASSSYDRALAFF. DNA for the CDR3: TGTGCCAGCAGTTCCTACGACAGGGCGCTAGCTTTCTTT.

The chain carries TRBV2 and TRBJ2-4; a weak D match, TRBD2 (5 bases). CDR1 SNHLY and CDR2 FYNNEI come from the germline V gene. V was trimmed by 11 bases and J by 6 bases, leaving 8 bases between them. The CDR3 runs 10 residues. CDR3 loop: CAVEGNIQYF. DNA for the CDR3: TGTGCCGTTGAGGGAAACATTCAGTACTTC.

This sequence joins TRBV9 and TRBJ2-3, with 9 bases aligning to TRBD2. With 0 bases clipped from V and 4 bases from J, the junction kept 15 bases outside the gene matches. Germline CDR1 and CDR2: SGDLS and YYNGEE. The CDR3 is made up of 19 amino acids. The CDR3 sequence: CASSVEGGGAVIASDTQYF. As DNA, the CDR3 is TGTGCCAGCAGCGTAGAGGGCGGGGGGGCGGTTATAGCCTCAGATACGCAGTATTTT. Full variable domain (rest looked up from reference TRBV9 and TRBJ2-3): DSGVTQTPKHLITATGQRVTLRCSPRSGDLSVYWYQQSLDQGLQFLIQYYNGEERAKGNILERFSAQQFPDLHSELNLSSLELGDSALYFCASSVEGGGAVIASDTQYFGPGTRLTVL.

The chain combines TRBV30 with TRBJ2-2, with TRBD1 matching 8 bases. V was clipped by 3 bases and J by 3 bases; unmatched bases: 9. The germline CDR1 and CDR2 sequences are GTSNPN and SVGIG (reference sequence). The CDR3 length is 16 residues. CDR3 nucleotides: TGTGCCTGGAGAGATCTGACAGGGGCGTACACCGGGGAGCTGTTTTTT. It is translated as CAWRDLTGAYTGELFF.

The chain has TRBV6-4 and TRBJ2-3, with TRBD2 matching 12 bases. The V gene's germline CDR1 is MRHNA and CDR2 SNTAGT. Trimming cost V 3 bases and J 4 bases; bases outside gene matches: 2. This CDR3 has 15 residues. The CDR3 sequence: CASSETSGGPDTQYF. DNA for the CDR3: TGTGCCAGCAGTGAGACTAGCGGGGGCCCAGATACGCAGTATTTT.

V gene TRBV11-3 combines with J gene TRBJ2-7; no clear D. The CDR3 consists of 13 residues. The germline CDR1 and CDR2 sequences are SGHNT and YENEEA. V was pared by 6 bases and J by 4 bases, with 13 bases between. The CDR3 bases are TGTGCCAGCAGGAACCGGTCCTCATACGAGCAGTACTTC. Translated, it gives CASRNRSSYEQYF.

This clone was detected once. V is TRBV5-5 and J is TRBJ2-7; the match to TRBD2 covers 13 bases. V trimming: 2 bases; J trimming: 3 bases; junction bases outside the gene matches: 5. Germline CDR1 SGHKS, CDR2 YYEKEE (reference sequence). This CDR3 contains 16 residues. CDR3 coding DNA: TGTGCCAGCAGCTTAGCGGGGACTAGCGGGGACTACGAGCAGTACGTC. Encoded protein: CASSLAGTSGDYEQYV.

This clone was seen once. This chain uses TRBV18 with TRBJ2-1; D gene unclear. The germline V and J ends were trimmed by 3 bases and 2 bases, with 20 bases remaining between them. The CDR3 has 18 residues. CDR1 and CDR2 from the germline V gene are KGHSH and LQKENI. For the CDR3, the DNA is TGTGCCAGCTCACCCAATTCGCTGTTCGTTGAGACCTACAATGAGCAGTTCTTC. It is translated as CASSPNSLFVETYNEQFF.

This rearrangement joins TRBV4-3 to TRBJ1-1, with D uncertain. From germline, CDR1 is LGHNA and CDR2 YSLEER. V lost 0 bases and J lost 5, with 7 bases in between. The CDR3 is 13 amino acids. CDR3 DNA: TGCGCCAGCAGCCAAGATCAGTTAACTGAAGCTTTCTTT. Protein sequence: CASSQDQLTEAFF.

The chain combines TRBV4-1 with TRBJ2-5; 12 bases match TRBD1. The CDR3 length is 17 residues. Trimming removed 3 bases from V and 5 bases from J; junction bases left unmatched: 10. Germline CDR1 is MGHRA and CDR2 is YSYEKL. The CDR3 bases are TGCGCCAGCAGCCACTCAGCCGGGACAGGGGGCTTCGAGACCCAGTACTTC. As protein: CASSHSAGTGGFETQYF.

The V call is TRBV9, the J call TRBJ2-3; a weak D match, TRBD2 (6 bases). The V gene lost 1 base and the J gene lost 0 bases, with 12 bases spanning the gap. The CDR3 consists of 16 residues. The germline V gene encodes CDR1 SGDLS and CDR2 YYNGEE. The CDR3 DNA reads TGTGCCAGCAGCGTATGGGCGGGGACTAGCACAGATACGCAGTATTTT. Translating gives CASSVWAGTSTDTQYF.